The rows below give T cell receptor beta chains drawn from one sample of a study of T cell changes during pregnancy in multiple sclerosis. Libraries were prepared by immunoSEQ multiplex PCR; TCRdb keeps only in-frame clonotypes and omits some of them. The sample includes about 74,000 clones, roughly 88% of them seen just once. The source was peripheral blood, collected in the third trimester of pregnancy. The receptors come from a female donor with multiple sclerosis, enrolled in a pregnancy study. Each CDR3 is given with its conserved first and last residue. A D gene is named only where the DNA matches it firmly. Clone size, where shown, is once, few, many, or a class for clones that have expanded.

V gene: TRBV9
D gene: TRBD1
J gene: TRBJ1-3
clone size: .
CDR3 DNA: TGTGCCAGCAGCGTAGAAGCAGGGACAGAGGGGATTGGAAACACCATATATTTT
CDR3 protein: CASSVEAGTEGIGNTIYF

V gene: TRBV5-6
D gene: TRBD2
J gene: TRBJ2-5
clone size: .
CDR3 DNA: TGTGCCAGCAGCTTGGGACTAGCGGGGGGCGGAGAGACCCAGTACTTC
CDR3 protein: CASSLGLAGGGETQYF

V gene: TRBV27
D gene: TRBD1
J gene: TRBJ2-7
clone size: .
CDR3 DNA: TGTGCCAGCAGCATATTACAGACAGGGGGGGTCTACGAGCAGTACTTC
CDR3 protein: CASSILQTGGVYEQYF

V gene: TRBV30
D gene: TRBD2
J gene: TRBJ2-1
clone size: .
CDR3 DNA: TGTGCCTGGGACCTAGCGGGGGGATCCAATGAGCAGTTCTTC
CDR3 protein: CAWDLAGGSNEQFF

V gene: TRBV2
D gene: TRBD1
J gene: TRBJ1-2
clone size: .
CDR3 DNA: TGTGCCAGCGTACAGGGGGAGAACTATGGCTACACCTTC
CDR3 protein: CASVQGENYGYTF

V gene: TRBV5-1
D gene: TRBD2
J gene: TRBJ2-7
clone size: .
CDR3 DNA: TGCGCCAGCAGCTTGTTGACTAGCGAGGCCTACGAGCAGTACTTC
CDR3 protein: CASSLLTSEAYEQYF

V gene: TRBV6-5
D gene: .
J gene: TRBJ1-4
clone size: few
CDR3 DNA: TGTGCCAGCAGTTACTCGAGGGCAGGGGAAGAAAAACTGTTTTTT
CDR3 protein: CASSYSRAGEEKLFF

V gene: TRBV11-3
D gene: .
J gene: TRBJ1-1
clone size: once
CDR3 DNA: TGTGCCAGCAGCTTAGATGGGAGCAGCACTGAAGCTTTCTTT
CDR3 protein: CASSLDGSSTEAFF

V gene: TRBV9
D gene: .
J gene: TRBJ1-2
clone size: few
CDR3 DNA: TGTGCCAGCAGCTCAGGGGAAGGCTACACCTTC
CDR3 protein: CASSSGEGYTF

V gene: TRBV19
D gene: TRBD1
J gene: TRBJ1-4
clone size: .
CDR3 DNA: TGTGCCAGTGGGACAGCTGAAAAACTGTTTTTT
CDR3 protein: CASGTAEKLFF

V gene: TRBV5-6
D gene: TRBD2
J gene: TRBJ2-7
clone size: .
CDR3 DNA: TGTGCCAGCAGCTTGGCGGGTCCGGGACTAGCGGAAGAGCAGTACTTC
CDR3 protein: CASSLAGPGLAEEQYF

V gene: TRBV7-3
D gene: TRBD1
J gene: TRBJ2-7
clone size: .
CDR3 DNA: TGTGCCAGCAGCTTGGACAGGGCCCACGAGCAGTACTTC
CDR3 protein: CASSLDRAHEQYF

V gene: TRBV6-1
D gene: .
J gene: TRBJ2-7
clone size: .
CDR3 DNA: TGTGCCAGCAGTGAACCTATCGGACTACGTGGATACGAGCAGTACTTC
CDR3 protein: CASSEPIGLRGYEQYF

V gene: TRBV6-1
D gene: TRBD2
J gene: TRBJ2-3
clone size: .
CDR3 DNA: TGTGCCAGCACGATTATAGCGGGGGCGGCAGATACGCAGTATTTT
CDR3 protein: CASTIIAGAADTQYF

V gene: TRBV5-5
D gene: .
J gene: TRBJ2-4
clone size: .
CDR3 DNA: TGTGCCAGCAGCTCCCGGACATATCAAGGTGACATTCAGTACTTC
CDR3 protein: CASSSRTYQGDIQYF

V gene: TRBV29-1
D gene: TRBD1
J gene: TRBJ1-5
clone size: .
CDR3 DNA: TGCAGCGTTTCCGACAGGGTTGGACAGCCCCAGCATTTT
CDR3 protein: CSVSDRVGQPQHF

V gene: TRBV6-5
D gene: .
J gene: TRBJ1-1
clone size: few
CDR3 DNA: TGTGCCAGCAGGCAGGAGGCCCCTCTTGAAGCTTTCTTT
CDR3 protein: CASRQEAPLEAFF

V gene: TRBV30
D gene: .
J gene: TRBJ2-1
clone size: .
CDR3 DNA: TGTGCCAGTGACCGGGCCTACAATGAGCAGTTCTTC
CDR3 protein: CASDRAYNEQFF

V gene: TRBV10-3
D gene: .
J gene: TRBJ1-5
clone size: .
CDR3 DNA: TGTGCCATCCGACAAGACAATCAGCCCCAGCATTTT
CDR3 protein: CAIRQDNQPQHF

V gene: TRBV2
D gene: TRBD2
J gene: TRBJ2-5
clone size: .
CDR3 DNA: TGTGCCAGCAGACGGACTAGCGGAGAGACCCAGTACTTC
CDR3 protein: CASRRTSGETQYF

V gene: TRBV25-1
D gene: TRBD1
J gene: TRBJ2-3
clone size: once
CDR3 DNA: TGTGCCAGCAGTGATTTCAGGGGGCCCACAGATACGCAGTATTTT
CDR3 protein: CASSDFRGPTDTQYF

V gene: TRBV4-3
D gene: .
J gene: TRBJ1-5
clone size: .
CDR3 DNA: TGCGCCAGCAGCCAAGACAGGGCGGTACAGCCCCAGCATTTT
CDR3 protein: CASSQDRAVQPQHF

V gene: TRBV30
D gene: TRBD2
J gene: TRBJ2-3
clone size: .
CDR3 DNA: TGTGCCTGGAGTGACCCCCGGTGGAGCGGGGGGGCCTCATACACAGATACGCAGTATTTT
CDR3 protein: CAWSDPRWSGGASYTDTQYF

V gene: TRBV6-5
D gene: .
J gene: TRBJ1-2
clone size: .
CDR3 DNA: TGTGCCAGCAGTTACCGGGGGGGCTTCTATGGCTACACCTTC
CDR3 protein: CASSYRGGFYGYTF

V gene: TRBV6-5
D gene: .
J gene: TRBJ1-2
clone size: .
CDR3 DNA: TGTGCCAGCAGCTATACGGACCTCAGGGATGGCTACACCTTC
CDR3 protein: CASSYTDLRDGYTF

V gene: TRBV30
D gene: .
J gene: TRBJ2-3
clone size: .
CDR3 DNA: TGTGCCTGGAGTGTAGGGACACTGGCCCCAGATACGCAGTATTTT
CDR3 protein: CAWSVGTLAPDTQYF

V gene: TRBV7-3
D gene: .
J gene: TRBJ2-2
clone size: .
CDR3 DNA: TGTGCCAGCAGCCTCAGGCGCCCTTTAAGTGGCGGGGAGCTGTTTTTT
CDR3 protein: CASSLRRPLSGGELFF

V gene: TRBV7-9
D gene: .
J gene: TRBJ1-2
clone size: .
CDR3 DNA: TGTGCCAGCAGCGCGGGGGGGTATGGCTACACCTTC
CDR3 protein: CASSAGGYGYTF

V gene: TRBV30
D gene: .
J gene: TRBJ1-1
clone size: once
CDR3 DNA: TGCGAAGCCCACCGGAACACTGAAGCTTTCTTT
CDR3 protein: CEAHRNTEAFF

V gene: TRBV5-1
D gene: .
J gene: TRBJ1-1
clone size: .
CDR3 DNA: TGCGCCAGCAGGGACGGGAGGGGCGAGGGGACCACTGAAGCTTTCTTT
CDR3 protein: CASRDGRGEGTTEAFF

V gene: TRBV7-2
D gene: TRBD2
J gene: TRBJ2-3
clone size: .
CDR3 DNA: TGTGCCAGCAGCTTAGTTGGCGGGGGGGCCGTGGATACGCAGTATTTT
CDR3 protein: CASSLVGGGAVDTQYF

V gene: TRBV7-2
D gene: TRBD2
J gene: TRBJ2-3
clone size: .
CDR3 DNA: TGTGCCAGCAGCGTAGGACGAGGAGGGCGGGGGGATACGCAGTATTTT
CDR3 protein: CASSVGRGGRGDTQYF

V gene: TRBV5-4
D gene: TRBD1
J gene: TRBJ1-6
clone size: .
CDR3 DNA: TGTGCCAGCAGCTTGGGGGACAGAAATTCACCCCTCCACTTT
CDR3 protein: CASSLGDRNSPLHF

V gene: TRBV9
D gene: .
J gene: TRBJ1-2
clone size: .
CDR3 DNA: TGTGCCAGCAGCGTAGTACAGGAGCTCTATGGCTACACCTTC
CDR3 protein: CASSVVQELYGYTF

V gene: TRBV7-3
D gene: TRBD1
J gene: TRBJ2-3
clone size: few
CDR3 DNA: TGTGCCAGCAGCTTAGAGGGGGCAGGGGATACGCAGTATTTT
CDR3 protein: CASSLEGAGDTQYF

V gene: TRBV29-1
D gene: .
J gene: TRBJ2-1
clone size: .
CDR3 DNA: TGCAGCGTTGGTGGACAGAGGGCCACGAGTGAGCAGTTCTTC
CDR3 protein: CSVGGQRATSEQFF

V gene: TRBV6-5
D gene: .
J gene: TRBJ2-2
clone size: .
CDR3 DNA: TGTGCCAGCAGGATCAGGACAACCGACACCGGGGAGCTGTTTTTT
CDR3 protein: CASRIRTTDTGELFF

V gene: TRBV9
D gene: TRBD2
J gene: TRBJ2-5
clone size: .
CDR3 DNA: TGTGCCAGCAGCCCAAGTAAGAGCGGGGGGGAAACGTGGCAAGAGACCCAGTACTTC
CDR3 protein: CASSPSKSGGETWQETQYF